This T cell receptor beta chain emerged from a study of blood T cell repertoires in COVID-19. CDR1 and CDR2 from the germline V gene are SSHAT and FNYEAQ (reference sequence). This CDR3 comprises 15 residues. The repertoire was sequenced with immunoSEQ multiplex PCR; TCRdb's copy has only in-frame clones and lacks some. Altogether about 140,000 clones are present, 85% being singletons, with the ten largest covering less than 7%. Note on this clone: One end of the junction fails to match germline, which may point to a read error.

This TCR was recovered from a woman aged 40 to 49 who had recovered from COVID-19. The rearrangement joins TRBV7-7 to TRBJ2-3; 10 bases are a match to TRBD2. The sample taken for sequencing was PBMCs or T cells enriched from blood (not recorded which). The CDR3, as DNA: TGTGCTAGCAGCTCCACTAGCGGGGACACAGATACGCAGTATTTT. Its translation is CASSSTSGDTDTQYF.